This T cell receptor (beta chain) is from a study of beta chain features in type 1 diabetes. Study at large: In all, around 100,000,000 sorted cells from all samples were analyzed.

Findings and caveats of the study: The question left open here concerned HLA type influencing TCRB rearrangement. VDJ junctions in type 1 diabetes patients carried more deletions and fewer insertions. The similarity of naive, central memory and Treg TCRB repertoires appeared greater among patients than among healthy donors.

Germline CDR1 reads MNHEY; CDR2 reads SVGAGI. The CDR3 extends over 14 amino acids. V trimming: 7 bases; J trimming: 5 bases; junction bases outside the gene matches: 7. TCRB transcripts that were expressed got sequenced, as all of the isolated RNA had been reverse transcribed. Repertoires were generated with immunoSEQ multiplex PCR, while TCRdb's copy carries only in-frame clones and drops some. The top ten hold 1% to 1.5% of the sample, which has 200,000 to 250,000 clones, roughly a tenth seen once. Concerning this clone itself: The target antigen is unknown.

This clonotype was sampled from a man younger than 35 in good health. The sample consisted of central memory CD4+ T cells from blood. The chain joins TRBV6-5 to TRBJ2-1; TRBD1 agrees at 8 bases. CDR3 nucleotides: TGTGCCAGCACGAGGGACAGGAAAAACAATGAGCAGTTCTTC. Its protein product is CASTRDRKNNEQFF.